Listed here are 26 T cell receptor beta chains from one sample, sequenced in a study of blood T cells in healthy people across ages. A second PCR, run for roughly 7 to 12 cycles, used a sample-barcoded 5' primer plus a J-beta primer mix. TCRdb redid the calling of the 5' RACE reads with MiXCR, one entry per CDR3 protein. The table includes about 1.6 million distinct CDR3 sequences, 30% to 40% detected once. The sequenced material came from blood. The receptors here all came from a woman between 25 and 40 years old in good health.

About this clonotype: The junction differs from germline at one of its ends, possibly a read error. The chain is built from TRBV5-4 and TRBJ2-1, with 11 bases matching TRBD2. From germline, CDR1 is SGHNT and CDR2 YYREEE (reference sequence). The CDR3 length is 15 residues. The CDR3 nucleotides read TGTACCAGCAGCGGTAGCGGGGGGGACTACAATGAGCAGTTCTTC. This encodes CTSSGSGGDYNEQFF.

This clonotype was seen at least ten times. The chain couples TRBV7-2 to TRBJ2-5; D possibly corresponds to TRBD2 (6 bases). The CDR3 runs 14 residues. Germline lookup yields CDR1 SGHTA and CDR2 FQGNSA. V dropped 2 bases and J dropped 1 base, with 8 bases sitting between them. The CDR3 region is CASSLPGLQETQYF. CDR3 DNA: TGTGCCAGCAGCTTACCGGGACTCCAAGAGACCCAGTACTTC.

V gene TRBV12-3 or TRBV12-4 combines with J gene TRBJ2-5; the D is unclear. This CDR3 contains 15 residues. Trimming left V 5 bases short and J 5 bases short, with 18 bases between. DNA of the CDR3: TGTGCCAGCAGTAGAGACGGTGCTGGATGGGAGACCCAGTACTTC. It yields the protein CASSRDGAGWETQYF.

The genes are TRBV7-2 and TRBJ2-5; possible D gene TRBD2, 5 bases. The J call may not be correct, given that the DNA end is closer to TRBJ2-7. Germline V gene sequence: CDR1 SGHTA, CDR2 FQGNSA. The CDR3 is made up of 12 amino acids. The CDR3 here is CASNNLAGEQYF. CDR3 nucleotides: TGTGCCAGCAACAATCTTGCGGGCGAGCAGTACTTC.

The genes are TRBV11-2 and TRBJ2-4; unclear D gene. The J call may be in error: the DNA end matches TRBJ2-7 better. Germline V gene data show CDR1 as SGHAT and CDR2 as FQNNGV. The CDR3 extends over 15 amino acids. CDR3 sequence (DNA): TGTGCCAGCAGCTCGCGACGACTGCTAACCTACGAGCAGTACTTC. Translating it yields CASSSRRLLTYEQYF.

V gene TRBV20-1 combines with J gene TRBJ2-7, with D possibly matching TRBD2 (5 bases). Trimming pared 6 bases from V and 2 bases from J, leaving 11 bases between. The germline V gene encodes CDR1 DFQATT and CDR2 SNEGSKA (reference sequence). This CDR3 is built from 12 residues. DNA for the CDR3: TGCAGTGCCCAAGGGAGACCCTACGAGCAGTACTTC. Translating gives CSAQGRPYEQYF.

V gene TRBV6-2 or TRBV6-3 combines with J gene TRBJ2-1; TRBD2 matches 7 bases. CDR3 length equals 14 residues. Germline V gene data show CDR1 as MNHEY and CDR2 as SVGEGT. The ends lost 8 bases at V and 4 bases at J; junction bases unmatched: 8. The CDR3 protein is CASGASGRYNEQFF. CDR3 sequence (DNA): TGTGCCAGCGGTGCTAGCGGACGATACAATGAGCAGTTCTTC.

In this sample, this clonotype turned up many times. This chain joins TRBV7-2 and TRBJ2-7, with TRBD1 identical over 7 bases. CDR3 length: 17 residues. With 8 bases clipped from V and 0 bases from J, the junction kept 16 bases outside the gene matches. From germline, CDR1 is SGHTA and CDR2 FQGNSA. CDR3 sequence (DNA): TGTGCCAGCGGGGGTGTGAGGGGGCCCGGGGCCTCCTACGAGCAGTACTTC. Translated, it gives CASGGVRGPGASYEQYF.

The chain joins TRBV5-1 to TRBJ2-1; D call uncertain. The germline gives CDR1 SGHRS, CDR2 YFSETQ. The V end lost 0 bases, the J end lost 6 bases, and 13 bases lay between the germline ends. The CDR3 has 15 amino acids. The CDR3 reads CASSLDGSSGNEQFF. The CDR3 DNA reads TGCGCCAGCAGCTTGGATGGGTCTTCGGGCAATGAGCAGTTCTTC.

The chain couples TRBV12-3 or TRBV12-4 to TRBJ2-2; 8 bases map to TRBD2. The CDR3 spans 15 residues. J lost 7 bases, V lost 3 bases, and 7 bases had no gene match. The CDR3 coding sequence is TGTGCCAGCAGTTTTAGCGGGGTTTTGTACGGGGAGCTGTTTTTT. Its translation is CASSFSGVLYGELFF.

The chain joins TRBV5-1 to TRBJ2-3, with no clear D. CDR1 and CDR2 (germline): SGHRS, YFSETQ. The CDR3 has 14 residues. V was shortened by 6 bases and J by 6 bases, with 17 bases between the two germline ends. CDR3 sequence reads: CASTNGLARDTQYF. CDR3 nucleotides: TGCGCCAGCACCAACGGGCTTGCAAGGGATACGCAGTATTTT.

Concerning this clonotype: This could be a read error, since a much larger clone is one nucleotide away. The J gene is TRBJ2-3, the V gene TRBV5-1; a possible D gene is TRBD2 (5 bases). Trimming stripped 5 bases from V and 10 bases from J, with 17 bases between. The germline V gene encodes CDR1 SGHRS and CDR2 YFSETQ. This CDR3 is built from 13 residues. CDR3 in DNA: TGCGCCAGCAGACTGTCGTCGGAGGATGCGCAGTATTTT. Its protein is CASRLSSEDAQYF.

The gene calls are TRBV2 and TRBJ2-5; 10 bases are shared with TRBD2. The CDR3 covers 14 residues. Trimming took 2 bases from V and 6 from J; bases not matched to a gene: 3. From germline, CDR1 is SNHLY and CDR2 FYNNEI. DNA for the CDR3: TGTGCCAGCAGTGAACTAGCGGGAGACAAGACCCAGTACTTC. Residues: CASSELAGDKTQYF.

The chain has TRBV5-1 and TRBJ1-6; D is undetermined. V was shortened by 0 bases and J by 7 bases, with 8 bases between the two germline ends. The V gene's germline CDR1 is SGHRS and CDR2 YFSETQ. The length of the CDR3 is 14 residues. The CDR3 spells CASSLDTLNSPLHF. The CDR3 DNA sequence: TGCGCCAGCAGCTTGGATACACTAAATTCACCCCTCCACTTT.

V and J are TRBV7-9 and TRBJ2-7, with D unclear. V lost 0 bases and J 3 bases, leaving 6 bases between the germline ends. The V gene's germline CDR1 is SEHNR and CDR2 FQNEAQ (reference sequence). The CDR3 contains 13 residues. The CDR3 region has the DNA TGTGCCAGCAGCTTAGCGATCGGCTACGAGCAGTACTTC. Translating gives CASSLAIGYEQYF.

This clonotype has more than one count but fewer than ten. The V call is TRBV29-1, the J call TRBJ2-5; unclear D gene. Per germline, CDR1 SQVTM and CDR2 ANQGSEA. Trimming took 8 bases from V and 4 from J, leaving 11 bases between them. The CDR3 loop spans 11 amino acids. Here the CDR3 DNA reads TGCAGCTCCGCCCGTCGAGAGACCCAGTACTTC. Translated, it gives CSSARRETQYF.

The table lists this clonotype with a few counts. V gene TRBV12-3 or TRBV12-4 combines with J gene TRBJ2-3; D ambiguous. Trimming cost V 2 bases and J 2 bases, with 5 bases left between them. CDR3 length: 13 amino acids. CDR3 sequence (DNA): TGTGCCAGCAGTTTACTTTTCACAGATACGCAGTATTTT. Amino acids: CASSLLFTDTQYF.

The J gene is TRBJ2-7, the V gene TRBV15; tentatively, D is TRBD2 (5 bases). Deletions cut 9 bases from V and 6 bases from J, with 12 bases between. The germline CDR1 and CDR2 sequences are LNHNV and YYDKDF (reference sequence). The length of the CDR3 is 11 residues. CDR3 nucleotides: TGTGCCACACTAGGATTCGGCGAGCAGTACTTC. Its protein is CATLGFGEQYF. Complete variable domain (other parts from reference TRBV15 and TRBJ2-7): DAMVIQNPRYQVTQFGKPVTLSCSQTLNHNVMYWYQQKSSQAPKLLFHYYDKDFNNEADTPDNFQSRRPNTSFCFLDIRSPGLGDTAMYLCATLGFGEQYFGPGTRLTVT.

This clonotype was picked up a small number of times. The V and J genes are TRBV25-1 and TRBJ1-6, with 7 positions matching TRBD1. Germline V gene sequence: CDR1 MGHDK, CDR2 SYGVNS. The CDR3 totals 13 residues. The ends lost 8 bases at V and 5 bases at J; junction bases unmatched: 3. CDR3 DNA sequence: TGTGCCAGCGGGGGACAGAATAATTCACCCCTCCACTTT. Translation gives CASGGQNNSPLHF.

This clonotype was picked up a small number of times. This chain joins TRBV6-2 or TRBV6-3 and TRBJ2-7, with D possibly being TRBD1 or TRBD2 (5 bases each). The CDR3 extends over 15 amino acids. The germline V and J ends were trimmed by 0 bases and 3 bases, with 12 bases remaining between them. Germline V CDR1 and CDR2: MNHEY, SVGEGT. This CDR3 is CASSYSRGRYYEQYF. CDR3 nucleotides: TGTGCCAGCAGTTACTCGAGGGGCAGATACTACGAGCAGTACTTC.

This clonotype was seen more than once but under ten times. CDR3 sequence reads: CASSVGLGPYEQYF. The CDR3 DNA is TGTGCCAGCAGCGTAGGCCTGGGGCCCTACGAGCAGTACTTC. V and J are TRBV9 and TRBJ2-7; perhaps TRBD1 as D (5 bases). The germline V and J ends were trimmed by 0 bases and 2 bases, with 9 bases remaining between them. Germline CDR1 is SGDLS and CDR2 is YYNGEE. The CDR3 sequence is 14 residues long.

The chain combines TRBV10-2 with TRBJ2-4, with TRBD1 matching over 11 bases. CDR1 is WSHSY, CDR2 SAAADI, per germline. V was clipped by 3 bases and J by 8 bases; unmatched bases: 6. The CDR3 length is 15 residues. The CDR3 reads CASSEGQGALDIQYF. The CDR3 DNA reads TGCGCCAGCAGTGAAGGACAGGGGGCTTTAGACATTCAGTACTTC.

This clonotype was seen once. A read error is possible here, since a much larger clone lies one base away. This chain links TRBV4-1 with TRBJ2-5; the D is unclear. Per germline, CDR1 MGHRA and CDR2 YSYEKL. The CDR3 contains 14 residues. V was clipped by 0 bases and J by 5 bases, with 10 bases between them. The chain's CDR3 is CASSQDRNWETQYF. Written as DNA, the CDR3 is TGCGCCAGCAGCCAAGACAGGAATTGGGAGACCCAGTACTTC.

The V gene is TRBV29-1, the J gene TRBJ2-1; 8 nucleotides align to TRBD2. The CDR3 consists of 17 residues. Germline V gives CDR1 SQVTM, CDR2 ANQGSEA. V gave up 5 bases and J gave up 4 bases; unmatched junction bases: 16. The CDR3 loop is CSVPRNLAGITYNEQFF. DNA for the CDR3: TGCAGCGTTCCTAGGAATTTAGCGGGAATAACTTACAATGAGCAGTTCTTC.

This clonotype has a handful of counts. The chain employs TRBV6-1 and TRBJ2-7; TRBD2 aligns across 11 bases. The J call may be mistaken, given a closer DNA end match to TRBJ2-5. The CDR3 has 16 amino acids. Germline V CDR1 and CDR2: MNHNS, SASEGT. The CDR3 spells CASSEAWASGRETQYF. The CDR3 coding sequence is TGTGCCAGCAGTGAAGCCTGGGCTAGCGGGAGGGAGACCCAGTACTTC.

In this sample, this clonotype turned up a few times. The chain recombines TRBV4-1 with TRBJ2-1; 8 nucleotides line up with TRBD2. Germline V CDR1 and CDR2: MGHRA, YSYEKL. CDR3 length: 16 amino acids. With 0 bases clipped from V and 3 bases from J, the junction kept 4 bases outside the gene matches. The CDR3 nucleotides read TGCGCCAGCAGCCAAGACGAGGGACTAGGCTACAATGAGCAGTTCTTC. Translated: CASSQDEGLGYNEQFF.